A single T cell receptor beta chain is shown here with its context. This specimen belongs to a study of blood T cell repertoires in COVID-19. Study-wide background: COVID-19 samples collected from the United States, Italy and Spain covered acute and convalescent phases. Nucleic acid was either cDNA or gDNA, and it came from T cells, B-cell-depleted T cells, or PBMCs.

Original data processing: Using reference gene primer amplification, nucleated cell counts were estimated. Sequencing was performed with immunoSEQ multiplex PCR; in TCRdb, only in-frame clones are kept and a portion is missing. V, J and clone size were drawn from that table, and D and trimming were deduced from the DNA. This table has 180,000 or so clones, 60% to 85% appearing once. The CDR3 runs 13 residues. Trimming stripped 4 bases from V and 5 bases from J, with 12 bases between. Germline loops: CDR1 SGHKS, CDR2 YYEKEE (reference sequence). V and J are TRBV5-5 and TRBJ1-1; D is unresolved. What was sequenced was peripheral blood. This TCR derives from a woman aged 50 to 65 with active or convalescent COVID-19. The CDR3 DNA is TGTGCCAGCAGCCCTGTAGAGGGAACTGAAGCTTTCTTT. As protein: CASSPVEGTEAFF. The entire variable domain, with the rest obtained from reference TRBV5-5 and TRBJ1-1, is as follows: DAGVTQSPTHLIKTRGQQVTLRCSPISGHKSVSWYQQVLGQGPQFIFQYYEKEERGRGNFPDRFSARQFPNYSSELNVNALLLGDSALYLCASSPVEGTEAFFGQGTRLTVV.